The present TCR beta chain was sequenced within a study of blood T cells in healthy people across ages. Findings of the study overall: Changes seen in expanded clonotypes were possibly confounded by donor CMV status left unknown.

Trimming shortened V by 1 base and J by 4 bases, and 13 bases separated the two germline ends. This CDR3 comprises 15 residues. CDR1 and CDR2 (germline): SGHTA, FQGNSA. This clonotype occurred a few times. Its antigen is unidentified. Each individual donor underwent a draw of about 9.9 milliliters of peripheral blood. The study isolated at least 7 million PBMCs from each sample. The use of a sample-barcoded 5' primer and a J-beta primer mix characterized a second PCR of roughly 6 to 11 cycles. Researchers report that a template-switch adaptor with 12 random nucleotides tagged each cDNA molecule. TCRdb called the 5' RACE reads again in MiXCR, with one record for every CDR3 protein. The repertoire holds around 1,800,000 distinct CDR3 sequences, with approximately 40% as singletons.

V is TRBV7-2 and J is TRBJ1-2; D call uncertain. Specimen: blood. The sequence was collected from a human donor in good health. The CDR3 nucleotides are TGTGCCAGCAGCTTAGATAGGACCGGAGGCTATGGCTACACCTTC. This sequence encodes CASSLDRTGGYGYTF. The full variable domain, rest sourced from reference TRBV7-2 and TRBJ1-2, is GAGVSQSPSNKVTEKGKDVELRCDPISGHTALYWYRQSLGQGLEFLIYFQGNSAPDKSGLPSDRFSAERTGGSVSTLTIQRTQQEDSAVYLCASSLDRTGGYGYTFGSGTRLTVV.